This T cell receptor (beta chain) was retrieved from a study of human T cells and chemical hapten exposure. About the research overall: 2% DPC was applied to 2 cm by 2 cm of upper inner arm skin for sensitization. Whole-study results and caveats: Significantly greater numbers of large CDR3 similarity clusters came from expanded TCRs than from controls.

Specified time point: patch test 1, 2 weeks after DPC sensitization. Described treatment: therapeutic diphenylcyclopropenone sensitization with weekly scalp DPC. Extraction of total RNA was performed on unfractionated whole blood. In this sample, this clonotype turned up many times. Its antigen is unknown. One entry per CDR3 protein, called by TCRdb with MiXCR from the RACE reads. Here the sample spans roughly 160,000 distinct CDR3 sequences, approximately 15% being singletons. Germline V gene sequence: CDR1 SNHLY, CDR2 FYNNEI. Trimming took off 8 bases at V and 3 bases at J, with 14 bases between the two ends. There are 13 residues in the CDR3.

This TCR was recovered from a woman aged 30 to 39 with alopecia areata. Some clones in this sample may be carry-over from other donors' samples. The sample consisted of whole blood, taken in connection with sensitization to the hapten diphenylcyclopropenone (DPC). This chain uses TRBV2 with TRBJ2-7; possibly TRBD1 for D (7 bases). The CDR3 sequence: CASGGTVGYEQYF. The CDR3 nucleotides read TGTGCCAGCGGCGGGACAGTTGGCTACGAGCAGTACTTC.